What follows are 17 T cell receptor beta chains derived from one specimen sequenced in a study of blood T cell repertoires in COVID-19 (dated by TCRdb to about 2020). Receptor libraries were prepared by the immunoSEQ multiplex PCR assay. Entries here come from immuneACCESS through TCRdb and include only in-frame sequences with V and J called. Some clones fail to appear in such tables; in the studies checked, an unresolved V gene covers under half of the shortfall, and the cause of the remainder is unknown. The sample table holds 350,000 or so clones, of which 90% were seen once. Together, the top ten hold around 6.3% of the sample. Sequencing used peripheral blood. These receptor sequences come from a man in his late teens or twenties with active or convalescent COVID-19.

This chain links TRBV19 with TRBJ1-2, with D possibly matching TRBD1 (5 bases). This CDR3 region has 14 residues. The germline CDR1 and CDR2 sequences are LNHDA and SQIVND (reference sequence). V lost 6 bases and J lost 4, with 15 bases in between. The DNA for the CDR3 is TGTGCCAGTAGGTCAAAGGGGTCCGGCTATGGCTACACCTTC. This sequence encodes CASRSKGSGYGYTF.

The chain combines TRBV11-2 with TRBJ2-3; TRBD2 matches 12 bases. V shed 5 bases and J 7 bases; nucleotides not matched to a gene: 16. This CDR3 comprises 18 residues. Germline CDR1 and CDR2: SGHAT and FQNNGV. CDR3 DNA sequence: TGTGCCAGCAGCGAAAGGGCTAGCGGGGGGGGTTCGTTAAATACGCAGTATTTT. Translation: CASSERASGGGSLNTQYF.

This clone was counted once. The V call is TRBV6-4, the J call TRBJ2-1, with TRBD2 matching over 10 bases. The J segment lost 7 bases and the V segment lost 2 bases, leaving 5 bases of the junction unmatched. The CDR3 covers 15 residues. Germline loops: CDR1 MRHNA, CDR2 SNTAGT. The CDR3 sequence: CASSDGRTSGNEQFF. In DNA, the CDR3 is TGTGCCAGCAGTGACGGGAGGACTAGCGGAAATGAGCAGTTCTTC.

The V gene is TRBV4-2, the J gene TRBJ1-2; D unclear. Trimming shortened V by 4 bases and J by 8 bases, and 14 bases separated the two germline ends. Germline lookup yields CDR1 LGHNA and CDR2 YNFKEQ. This CDR3 is built from 13 residues. The CDR3 coding sequence is TGTGCCAGCAGCCTGTTGACTGTTGGGGGCTACACCTTC. Translation gives CASSLLTVGGYTF.

The chain recombines TRBV7-2 with TRBJ2-1, with 8 bases aligning to TRBD1. Germline CDR1 is SGHTA and CDR2 is FQGNSA. J lost 7 bases, V lost 4 bases, and 15 bases had no gene match. The CDR3 extends over 17 amino acids. This chain's CDR3 is CASSSRLIRDRRNEQFF. The CDR3 DNA reads as TGTGCCAGCAGCTCCCGACTAATCCGGGACAGGCGAAATGAGCAGTTCTTC.

The CDR3 nucleotides read TGTGCCAGCAGCCCAAGACAGTGGAGCTCCTATAATTCACCCCTCCACTTT. Its protein is CASSPRQWSSYNSPLHF. The chain uses TRBV9 and TRBJ1-6, with D perhaps TRBD1 (5 bases). With 4 bases removed from V and 0 bases from J, the gap between germline ends came to 14 bases. This CDR3 has 17 amino acids. Germline CDR1 and CDR2: SGDLS and YYNGEE.

V gene TRBV12-3 or TRBV12-4 combines with J gene TRBJ1-1; D remains unclear. The CDR3 loop spans 12 amino acids. Trimming took 5 bases from V and 6 from J, leaving 10 bases between them. Here the CDR3 reads CASSPLTSEAFF. CDR3 DNA sequence: TGTGCCAGCAGTCCCCTCACATCTGAAGCTTTCTTT.

V is TRBV6-5 and J is TRBJ2-7; 11 nucleotides line up with TRBD2. Germline CDR1 and CDR2: MNHEY and SVGAGI. The CDR3 runs to 15 residues. V dropped 4 bases and J dropped 5; count of bases not matched to a gene: 7. This CDR3 reads CASSSGLAGTDEQYF. In nucleotides, the CDR3 is TGTGCCAGCAGTTCCGGACTAGCGGGTACAGACGAGCAGTACTTC.

The gene calls are TRBV5-5 and TRBJ2-7; no clear D. The CDR3 consists of 17 residues. Germline V gives CDR1 SGHKS, CDR2 YYEKEE (reference sequence). The V end lost 4 bases, the J end lost 2 bases, and 22 bases lay between the germline ends. The CDR3 is CASSQTVYQATPYEQYF. CDR3 nucleotide sequence: TGTGCCAGCAGCCAAACCGTCTATCAGGCCACTCCCTACGAGCAGTACTTC.

The chain employs TRBV9 and TRBJ2-1, with D perhaps matching TRBD1 (6 bases). Trimming cost V 1 base and J 8 bases, with 19 bases left between them. Germline CDR1 SGDLS, CDR2 YYNGEE. This CDR3 is built from 16 residues. Here the CDR3 DNA reads TGTGCCAGCAGCGTAAATCGGGGACAACCTTCCCATGAGCAGTTCTTC. It is translated as CASSVNRGQPSHEQFF.

The V gene is TRBV28, the J gene TRBJ2-7, with 7 bases fitting TRBD1. V shed 6 bases, J shed 2 bases, and the junction held 7 bases outside the gene matches. The CDR3 has 14 residues. Germline V gene sequence: CDR1 MDHEN, CDR2 SYDVKM. The CDR3 reads CASRLTGPPYEQYF. As DNA, the CDR3 is TGTGCCAGCAGATTGACAGGGCCCCCCTACGAGCAGTACTTC. Drawing the rest from reference TRBV28 and TRBJ2-7, the complete variable domain is DVKVTQSSRYLVKRTGEKVFLECVQDMDHENMFWYRQDPGLGLRLIYFSYDVKMKEKGDIPEGYSVSREKKERFSLILESASTNQTSMYLCASRLTGPPYEQYFGPGTRLTVT.

This chain uses TRBV7-9 with TRBJ1-5, with TRBD1 matching over 9 bases. Germline lookup yields CDR1 SEHNR and CDR2 FQNEAQ (reference sequence). Trimming took 5 bases from V and 7 from J; bases not matched to a gene: 9. This CDR3 has 15 residues. The CDR3 coding sequence is TGTGCCAGCAGCCCACAGGGACAGGGTGGACAGCCCCAGCATTTT. It encodes CASSPQGQGGQPQHF.

CDR3 in DNA: TGTGCCAGCAGGGGCCAGACCGTCTATGGCTACACCTTC. Translated: CASRGQTVYGYTF. The chain recombines TRBV28 with TRBJ1-2; D not certain. CDR3 length: 13 residues. Germline assignment: CDR1 MDHEN and CDR2 SYDVKM. The V end was cut by 6 bases, the J end by 4 bases, with 12 bases between.

The chain links TRBV18 to TRBJ1-2; 7 positions agree with TRBD1. Germline V CDR1 and CDR2: KGHSH, LQKENI. Germline trimming cut 5 bases from V and 3 bases from J; bases unmatched to any gene: 3. The CDR3 has 13 amino acids. CDR3: CASSDREHYGYTF. CDR3 nucleotides: TGTGCCAGCTCAGACAGGGAACACTATGGCTACACCTTC.

This chain uses TRBV11-3 with TRBJ2-1; TRBD2 might be the D (6 bases). CDR3 length: 13 residues. Trimming took off 5 bases at V and 6 bases at J, with 11 bases between the two ends. Germline CDR1 reads SGHNT; CDR2 reads YENEEA. DNA of the CDR3: TGTGCCAGCAGCCAAGGACTAATCAATGAGCAGTTCTTC. Protein sequence: CASSQGLINEQFF. The whole variable domain, remainder taken from reference TRBV11-3 and TRBJ2-1, is EAGVVQSPRYKIIEKKQPVAFWCNPISGHNTLYWYLQNLGQGPELLIRYENEEAVDDSQLPKDRFSAERLKGVDSTLKIQPAELGDSAVYLCASSQGLINEQFFGPGTRLTVL.

The chain is built from TRBV9 and TRBJ2-3, with 11 bases fitting TRBD2. Germline loops: CDR1 SGDLS, CDR2 YYNGEE. This CDR3 contains 16 residues. The V segment lost 1 base and the J segment 4 bases; nucleotides outside the gene matches: 5. The CDR3 nucleotides are TGTGCCAGCAGCGTATCTAGCGGGAGGTTCGCAGATACGCAGTATTTT. Amino acids: CASSVSSGRFADTQYF.

The chain is built from TRBV6-6 and TRBJ2-7; 8 positions match TRBD1. The CDR3 is 14 amino acids. CDR1 is MNHNY and CDR2 is SVGAGI in the germline V gene (reference sequence). The J segment lost 5 bases and the V segment lost 7 bases, leaving 10 bases of the junction unmatched. CDR3 residues: CASTDRGGSDEQYF. As DNA, the CDR3 is TGTGCCAGCACCGACAGGGGCGGTAGCGACGAGCAGTACTTC.